The 15 T cell receptor beta chains listed next were all sequenced from one sample in a study of blood T cell repertoires in COVID-19 (dated by TCRdb to 2020 to 2021). The library was generated by the immunoSEQ multiplex PCR assay. Here the immuneACCESS table is served through TCRdb, limited to in-frame sequences with V and J called. Missing clones are a known gap in these copies; in checked studies unresolved V genes cover under half, and the rest lacks a known reason. The sample records some 70,000 clones, around nine tenths of which are singletons. Around 3.6% of the sample rests with the top ten. Sequencing was carried out using peripheral blood. Receptor source: a woman aged 45-65 years with COVID-19, enrolled during active disease.

This rearrangement joins TRBV28 to TRBJ2-1; 8 bases align to TRBD2. The CDR3 has 12 residues. The germline gives CDR1 MDHEN, CDR2 SYDVKM. V gave up 8 bases and J gave up 16 bases; unmatched junction bases: 13. Here the CDR3 DNA reads TGTGCCAGCGATTCTACAACGGGAGGGAAATTCTTC. Translated: CASDSTTGGKFF.

CDR3 region: CASSSGPGGRTDTQYF. The CDR3 DNA reads as TGTGCCAGCAGCTCCGGCCCGGGGGGCCGTACAGATACGCAGTATTTT. This chain uses TRBV7-6 with TRBJ2-3, with a weak D call TRBD2 (7 bases). Trimming pared 4 bases from V and 3 bases from J, leaving 17 bases between. Germline CDR1 reads SGHVS; CDR2 reads FNYEAQ. The CDR3 has 16 amino acids.

The chain links TRBV4-1 to TRBJ1-2, with TRBD1 identical over 9 bases. There are 15 residues in the CDR3. V was clipped by 3 bases and J by 5 bases; unmatched bases: 7. CDR1 and CDR2 from the germline V gene are MGHRA and YSYEKL. The CDR3 loop reads CASSQQTGQGYGYTF. DNA for the CDR3: TGCGCCAGCAGCCAGCAGACCGGACAGGGGTATGGCTACACCTTC.

In this sample, this clone turned up once. This rearrangement joins TRBV12-3 or TRBV12-4 to TRBJ2-7, with a possible D match to TRBD1 (5 bases). This CDR3 spans 13 amino acids. Trimming pared 6 bases from V and 2 bases from J, leaving 11 bases between. In DNA, the CDR3 is TGTGCCAGCAGACAGGATACAACCTACGAGCAGTACTTC. It codes for CASRQDTTYEQYF.

V is TRBV7-2 and J is TRBJ1-1; D uncertain. Germline values: CDR1 SGHTA, CDR2 FQGNSA. V lost 2 bases to trimming and J lost 2 bases, with 15 bases between them. This CDR3 contains 16 residues. CDR3 loop: CASSLLVSTKNTEAFF. As DNA, the CDR3 is TGTGCCAGCAGCTTATTAGTGTCGACAAAAAACACTGAAGCTTTCTTT.

This clone was recorded only once. The rearrangement joins TRBV27 to TRBJ1-2; D uncertain. The germline V and J ends were trimmed by 6 bases and 0 bases, with 8 bases remaining between them. Germline-derived CDR1 and CDR2 are MNHEY and SMNVEV (reference sequence). CDR3 size: 13 residues. Written as DNA, the CDR3 is TGTGCCAGCAGACAGTCAGCTAACTATGGCTACACCTTC. Translated: CASRQSANYGYTF.

The rearrangement joins TRBV18 to TRBJ1-1, with D unresolved. CDR3 length equals 13 residues. V shed 6 bases and J shed 7 bases, with 15 bases lying between them. CDR1 and CDR2 (germline): KGHSH, LQKENI. The CDR3 nucleotides read TGTGCCAGCTCCCCCCTAGCAGAGGGTGAAGCTTTCTTT. Its protein product is CASSPLAEGEAFF.

V gene TRBV9 combines with J gene TRBJ1-4; 7 nucleotides match TRBD1. This CDR3 has 14 residues. Per germline, CDR1 SGDLS and CDR2 YYNGEE. V lost 3 bases, J lost 4 bases, and 3 bases stayed unmatched. The CDR3 sequence: CASSGGTDNEKLFF. CDR3 in DNA: TGTGCCAGCAGCGGCGGGACAGATAATGAAAAACTGTTTTTT.

V usage is TRBV5-4 and J usage is TRBJ2-3, with a possible D match to TRBD2 (6 bases). Germline loops: CDR1 SGHNT, CDR2 YYREEE (reference sequence). This CDR3 region has 15 residues. The germline V and J ends were trimmed by 2 bases and 2 bases, with 12 bases remaining between them. CDR3 in DNA: TGTGCCAGCAGCTTATCCGGGAGCCCCACAGATACGCAGTATTTT. It translates to CASSLSGSPTDTQYF.

J is TRBJ2-7 and V is TRBV7-6; TRBD2 might be the D (7 bases). Trimming left V 5 bases short and J 2 bases short, with 16 bases between. The V gene's germline CDR1 is SGHVS and CDR2 FNYEAQ. CDR3 length equals 15 residues. The CDR3 DNA sequence: TGTGCCAGCAGCAAGGGGGGGGGCGGAGCCTACGAGCAGTACTTC. Its protein is CASSKGGGGAYEQYF.

This sequence joins TRBV4-2 and TRBJ2-1; 9 bases map to TRBD2. CDR3 size: 15 residues. The germline V gene encodes CDR1 LGHNA and CDR2 YNFKEQ. The V and J ends lost 0 bases and 9 bases, in that order; junction bases with no gene match: 6. The CDR3 protein is CASSQEGGRGGEQFF. CDR3 sequence (DNA): TGTGCCAGCAGCCAAGAGGGCGGGAGGGGTGGTGAGCAGTTCTTC.

The chain has TRBV1 and TRBJ2-1; the table assigns TRBD2, which was not confirmed against the DNA. TRBV1 constitutes a pseudogene. The CDR3 covers 14 residues. The CDR3 spells CTSSQWRDYNEQFF. The CDR3 region has the DNA TGCACCAGCAGCCAATGGCGGGACTACAATGAGCAGTTCTTC.

The chain carries TRBV28 and TRBJ2-2, with TRBD2 matching 11 bases. V trimming: 5 bases; J trimming: 4 bases; junction bases outside the gene matches: 3. This CDR3 comprises 15 residues. Germline-derived CDR1 and CDR2 are MDHEN and SYDVKM. CDR3 in amino acids: CASSLSGRGTGELFF. The CDR3 nucleotides read TGTGCCAGCAGTCTTAGCGGGAGGGGCACCGGGGAGCTGTTTTTT. Complete variable domain (other parts from reference TRBV28 and TRBJ2-2): DVKVTQSSRYLVKRTGEKVFLECVQDMDHENMFWYRQDPGLGLRLIYFSYDVKMKEKGDIPEGYSVSREKKERFSLILESASTNQTSMYLCASSLSGRGTGELFFGEGSRLTVL.

J is TRBJ2-7 and V is TRBV19; 11 bases are a match to TRBD2. Losses at the gene ends were 4 bases for V and 0 bases for J; bases not matched to a gene: 11. CDR1 is LNHDA and CDR2 is SQIVND in the germline V gene (reference sequence). The CDR3 is made up of 18 amino acids. CDR3 protein: CASSRRGTSGVSSYEQYF. In nucleotides, the CDR3 is TGTGCCAGTAGTAGGAGAGGGACTAGCGGAGTTAGCTCCTACGAGCAGTACTTC.

The rearrangement uses TRBV6-5 and TRBJ1-2; TRBD1 might be the D (6 bases). This CDR3 comprises 13 residues. Germline V gene data show CDR1 as MNHEY and CDR2 as SVGAGI. The V and J ends lost 5 bases and 8 bases respectively, with 15 bases between them. The CDR3 sequence is CASSRTESRGYTF. For the CDR3, the DNA is TGTGCCAGCAGTCGGACAGAGTCTAGAGGCTACACCTTC.